One sample yielded the 3 T cell receptor beta chains listed below, sequenced in a study of T cells of healthy individuals. Each CDR3 protein gets one entry after TCRdb re-called the 5' RACE reads with MiXCR. The sample consists of about 96,000 distinct CDR3 sequences, around 17% of them appearing once. Receptors originate from a human donor in good health.

V gene TRBV6-5 combines with J gene TRBJ1-5, with D unresolved. The CDR3 is made up of 15 amino acids. Germline CDR1 is MNHEY and CDR2 is SVGAGI. The ends were cut back, 6 bases at V and 0 bases at J, with 12 bases in the middle. In nucleotides, the CDR3 is TGTGCCAGCAGACCCGGACGGAATAGCAATCAGCCCCAGCATTTT. It encodes CASRPGRNSNQPQHF.

The chain is built from TRBV29-1 and TRBJ2-1, with 11 nucleotides matching TRBD2. Germline V gene lookup returns CDR1 SQVTM and CDR2 ANQGSEA. V was pared by 6 bases and J by 6 bases, with 7 bases of the junction left unmatched. The CDR3 has 14 amino acids. The CDR3 DNA follows: TGCAGCGTCCTTGCTAGCGGGAGGATCAATGAGCAGTTCTTC. Translation gives CSVLASGRINEQFF.

The CDR3 DNA reads TGTGCCAGTGGGAGGACAGGGAAAGCGATCGGTACGCAGTATTTT. Residues: CASGRTGKAIGTQYF. The V gene is TRBV6-2 or TRBV6-3, the J gene TRBJ2-3, with 8 nucleotides matching TRBD1. Germline V gene sequence: CDR1 MNHEY, CDR2 SVGEGT. Trimming took 9 bases from V and 8 from J; bases not matched to a gene: 16. The CDR3 totals 15 residues.